This TCR beta chain is from a study of monozygotic twins with inflammatory bowel disease. The germline V gene has CDR1 SEHNR and CDR2 FQNEAQ (reference sequence). CDR3 size: 15 residues. With no T cell sorting beforehand, total RNA was isolated from whole blood. Investigators made cDNA in eight separate reactions per sample. Following a re-call of the 5' RACE reads, TCRdb has one entry per CDR3 protein and lacks DNA. This sample contains roughly 160,000 distinct CDR3 sequences. The specimen sequenced was blood. The sequence came from a human donor with ulcerative colitis or Crohn's disease, or a healthy co-twin of an affected twin (not recorded which). V gene TRBV7-9 combines with J gene TRBJ2-7; checking the TCRdb D call of TRBD2 is not possible without DNA. The CDR3 protein is CASSFSSASGYEQYF.